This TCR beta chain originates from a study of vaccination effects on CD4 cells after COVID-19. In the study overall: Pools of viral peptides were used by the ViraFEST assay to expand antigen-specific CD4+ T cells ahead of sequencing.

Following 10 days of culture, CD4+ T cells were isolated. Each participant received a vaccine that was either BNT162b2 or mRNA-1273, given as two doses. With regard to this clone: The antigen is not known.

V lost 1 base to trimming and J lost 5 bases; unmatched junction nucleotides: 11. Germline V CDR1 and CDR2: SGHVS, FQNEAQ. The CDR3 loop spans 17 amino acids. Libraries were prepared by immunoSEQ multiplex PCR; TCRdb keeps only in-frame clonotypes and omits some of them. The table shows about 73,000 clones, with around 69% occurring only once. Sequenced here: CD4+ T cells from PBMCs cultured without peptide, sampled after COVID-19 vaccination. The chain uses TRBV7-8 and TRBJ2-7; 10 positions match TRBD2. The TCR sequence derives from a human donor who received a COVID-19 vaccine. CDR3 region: CASSLVGSGGSAHEQYV. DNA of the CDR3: TGTGCCAGCAGCTTAGTCGGTAGCGGGGGGTCAGCCCACGAGCAGTACGTC.